Described below is a single TCR beta chain sequence and its context. Its target antigen remains unknown. Base-call qualities are not available, and no considerably larger clone is one nucleotide away. The CDR3 spans 14 residues, from the cysteine through the phenylalanine. This entry keeps only the CDR3 DNA: 42 bases, framed from base 1. Libraries were made using the immunoSEQ multiplex PCR assay. What TCRdb holds here is the immuneACCESS table cut down to in-frame rearrangements. Part of the clones is not present; checked against another copy, under half of the missing clones reflect an unresolved V gene, and the others are unexplained. The table for this sample lists tens of thousands of clones; 75% to 90% of them were counted only once. Jointly, the top ten make up around 15% of the sample. The sample belongs to a study of control samples from healthy donors and cancer patients (TCRdb year 2020).

Sequencing was done on a sample of PBMCs. The chain uses TRBV21-1 and TRBJ1-5. TRBV21-1 is a recognized pseudogene. The receptor comes from a man in his 60s with head and neck cancer. Read as DNA, the sequence is TGTGCCCCATTGTTCGGGGGCCGAAATCAGCCCCAGCATTTT. It is translated as CAPLFGGRNQPQHF.